This T cell receptor beta chain is drawn from a study of T cell changes during pregnancy in multiple sclerosis. The method was immunoSEQ multiplex PCR; TCRdb's version includes in-frame clones alone and lacks a portion of them. In the table there are 45,000 or so clones, 91% of which are singletons. Per germline, CDR1 MNHEY and CDR2 SMNVEV (reference sequence). The length of the CDR3 is 19 residues. After removal of 2 bases from V and 6 bases from J, the junction contained 11 bases not matched to a gene. The specimen was CD8+ T cells from peripheral blood mononuclear cells, collected after pregnancy. J is TRBJ2-2 and V is TRBV27; 14 bases fit TRBD2. This TCR derives from a female donor with multiple sclerosis, enrolled in a pregnancy study. CDR3 DNA sequence: TGTGCCAGCAGTTTACGGAATTTCTTGACTAGCGGGAGGGCCGGGGAGCTGTTTTTT. Translation gives CASSLRNFLTSGRAGELFF.